One sample yielded the 23 T cell receptor beta chains listed below, sequenced in a study of human T cells and chemical hapten exposure. TCRdb reanalysed the RACE reads using MiXCR and keeps one entry per CDR3 protein. This sample has some 110,000 distinct CDR3 sequences; 10% to 12% occur once, and the top ten carry over 2%. Time point denoted: patch test 3, about 24 weeks after DPC sensitization. Treatment: therapeutic diphenylcyclopropenone sensitization with weekly scalp DPC. The sample consisted of whole blood, taken in connection with sensitization to the hapten diphenylcyclopropenone (DPC). These receptor sequences come from a woman between 45 and 60 years old with alopecia areata. Some clones in this sample may be carry-over from other donors' samples.

The rearrangement links TRBV7-2 to TRBJ1-1; D remains ambiguous. Germline V gene data show CDR1 as SGHTA and CDR2 as FQGNSA. The CDR3 is made up of 13 amino acids. Between the trimmed V and J ends, which lost 5 bases and 10 bases, there was a span of 17 bases. This CDR3 reads CASSKGPLDGAFF. DNA for the CDR3: TGTGCCAGCAGCAAGGGCCCTCTAGACGGAGCTTTCTTT.

The V and J genes are TRBV2 and TRBJ2-7; D gene unclear. This CDR3 spans 12 amino acids. Germline values: CDR1 SNHLY, CDR2 FYNNEI. Trimming pared 7 bases from V and 1 base from J, leaving 8 bases between. The CDR3 nucleotides read TGTGCCAGCAAGGCTGAGTCCTACGAGCAGTACTTC. Amino acids: CASKAESYEQYF.

The chain has TRBV11-3 and TRBJ2-7; 7 bases fit TRBD1. This CDR3 contains 12 residues. Looked up from germline, CDR1 is SGHNT and CDR2 is YENEEA. Trimming took 5 bases from V and 8 from J; bases not matched to a gene: 6. Written as DNA, the CDR3 is TGTGCCAGCAGCCGCCTACAGGGGAAGCAGTACTTC. Translation: CASSRLQGKQYF.

The chain carries TRBV2 and TRBJ2-4, with unresolved D. Germline CDR1 and CDR2: SNHLY and FYNNEI. CDR3 length: 11 amino acids. Trimming shortened V by 9 bases and J by 5 bases, and 8 bases separated the two germline ends. The CDR3 nucleotides read TGTGCCAGTCAAGGACAAAACATTCAGTACTTC. Amino acid sequence: CASQGQNIQYF.

This clonotype was recorded a few times. The chain joins TRBV3-1 to TRBJ2-1; D might be TRBD1 or TRBD2, each matching 5 bases. V was cut by 4 bases and J by 12 bases, with 16 bases left in between. The CDR3 has 13 residues. Germline CDR1 and CDR2: LGHDT and YNNKEL (reference sequence). The CDR3 protein is CASSLPGAGGQFF. CDR3 nucleotide sequence: TGTGCCAGCAGCCTACCGGGCGCTGGGGGGCAGTTCTTC.

This clonotype was counted at least ten times. This rearrangement joins TRBV12-3 or TRBV12-4 to TRBJ1-2; 7 nucleotides agree with TRBD1. The junction had 2 bases not matched to a gene; V was cut back by 4 bases and J by 3 bases. The CDR3 is 13 residues long. The CDR3 spells CASSSGTDYGYTF. DNA of the CDR3: TGTGCCAGCAGTTCAGGGACAGACTATGGCTACACCTTC.

This clonotype appeared a few times. CDR3 sequence (DNA): TGTGCCAGCATGGGTTTAACAGGGGAGACTGAAGCTTTCTTT. Amino acids: CASMGLTGETEAFF. The rearrangement links TRBV6-6 to TRBJ1-1, with 7 bases aligning to TRBD1. CDR3 size: 14 residues. V was clipped by 7 bases and J by 5 bases; unmatched bases: 10. CDR1 is MNHNY and CDR2 is SVGAGI in the germline V gene (reference sequence).

The chain has TRBV6-2 or TRBV6-3 and TRBJ2-1, with 7 bases matching TRBD2. The ends lost 8 bases at V and 8 bases at J; junction bases unmatched: 15. Germline CDR1 is MNHEY and CDR2 is SVGEGT. The CDR3 sequence is 15 residues long. The CDR3, as DNA: TGTGCCAGCGTTAACGGGGAGGGCCTGAACGATGAGCAGTTCTTC. Protein sequence: CASVNGEGLNDEQFF.

The V gene is TRBV29-1, the J gene TRBJ1-1, with 9 bases matching TRBD1. The V gene's germline CDR1 is SQVTM and CDR2 ANQGSEA. Trimming at V came to 2 bases and at J to 10 bases, leaving 5 bases not matched to a gene. This CDR3 contains 12 residues. The CDR3 nucleotides read TGCAGCGTTGAAATGGGACAGGGAGGAGCTTTCTTT. Protein sequence: CSVEMGQGGAFF.

The chain links TRBV28 to TRBJ1-2, with 9 bases that match TRBD1. Unmatched junction bases numbered 11, after V lost 7 bases and J lost 8 bases. Germline CDR1 and CDR2: MDHEN and SYDVKM. The CDR3 length is 14 residues. Here the CDR3 reads CASIQGGQGAGYTF. The CDR3 nucleotides read TGTGCCAGCATCCAGGGGGGACAGGGCGCCGGCTACACCTTC.

The chain recombines TRBV5-1 with TRBJ2-4; TRBD1 agrees at 7 bases. V dropped 0 bases and J dropped 12; count of bases not matched to a gene: 9. The germline V gene encodes CDR1 SGHRS and CDR2 YFSETQ. The CDR3 sequence is 14 residues long. CDR3 protein: CASSLANRGDGQYF. For the CDR3, the DNA is TGCGCCAGCAGCTTGGCCAACAGGGGCGACGGTCAGTACTTC.

The chain combines TRBV6-6 with TRBJ1-6, with D unclear. With 2 bases removed from V and 10 bases from J, the gap between germline ends came to 9 bases. Germline V gene lookup returns CDR1 MNHNY and CDR2 SVGAGI (reference sequence). This CDR3 comprises 13 residues. Written as DNA, the CDR3 is TGTGCCAGCAGTTACGACCTTGGCTCACCCCTCCACTTT. Its protein product is CASSYDLGSPLHF.

As concerns this clonotype: A much larger clone differs by one base, so this may be a read error. The chain carries TRBV2 and TRBJ1-2; D unclear. Germline lookup yields CDR1 SNHLY and CDR2 FYNNEI. This CDR3 spans 11 amino acids. The CDR3 reads CVSSSALRYTF. CDR3 nucleotide sequence: TGTGTCAGCAGTTCTGCGTTGAGGTACACCTTC.

In this sample, this clonotype turned up a few times. The rearrangement joins TRBV20-1 to TRBJ1-1; TRBD1 aligns across 11 bases. From germline, CDR1 is DFQATT and CDR2 SNEGSKA (reference sequence). This CDR3 has 18 residues. Trimming at V came to 0 bases and at J to 2 bases, leaving 11 bases not matched to a gene. CDR3 protein: CSARDRLGGQGANTEAFF. CDR3 coding DNA: TGCAGTGCTAGAGATCGGCTCGGAGGACAGGGGGCCAACACTGAAGCTTTCTTT.

This clonotype was observed many times. V is TRBV5-1 and J is TRBJ2-7; D remains unclear. CDR3 size: 14 residues. V gave up 0 bases and J gave up 3 bases, with 10 bases separating them. Germline CDR1 SGHRS, CDR2 YFSETQ. For the CDR3, the DNA is TGCGCCAGCAGCTTGGCGACCTCGAGCTACGAGCAGTACTTC. It is translated as CASSLATSSYEQYF.

The V gene is TRBV4-3, the J gene TRBJ2-7; 9 bases map to TRBD1. With V trimmed by 1 base and J by 2 bases, 3 bases remained unmatched. Germline V gene data show CDR1 as LGHNA and CDR2 as YSLEER. The CDR3 sequence is 15 residues long. This chain's CDR3 is CASSQADRGPYEQYF. CDR3 sequence (DNA): TGCGCCAGCAGCCAAGCGGACAGGGGCCCCTACGAGCAGTACTTC.

The chain carries TRBV6-2 or TRBV6-3 and TRBJ1-4; D is uncertain. This CDR3 comprises 16 residues. Germline V gives CDR1 MNHEY, CDR2 SVGEGT. Deletions cut 4 bases from V and 0 bases from J, with 12 bases between. CDR3 coding DNA: TGTGCCAGCAGTTCCTACAGCTTTGCAACTAATGAAAAACTGTTTTTT. Protein sequence: CASSSYSFATNEKLFF.

As for this clonotype: One base away lies a much larger clone, so this may be a sequencing read error. The V gene is TRBV20-1, the J gene TRBJ2-7; tentatively, D is TRBD1 or TRBD2 (5 bases each). V gave up 5 bases and J gave up 5 bases, with 16 bases separating them. The CDR3 sequence is 13 residues long. Germline assignment: CDR1 DFQATT and CDR2 SNEGSKA (reference sequence). Written as DNA, the CDR3 is TGCAGTGCTCACAGGACTGGCCGCGACGAGCAGTACTTC. Its protein product is CSAHRTGRDEQYF.

The sample holds a few counts of this clonotype. The J gene is TRBJ2-5, the V gene TRBV28; TRBD2 aligns across 9 bases. The CDR3 sequence is 17 residues long. The V segment lost 5 bases and the J segment 2 bases; nucleotides outside the gene matches: 12. Germline values: CDR1 MDHEN, CDR2 SYDVKM. CDR3 DNA: TGTGCCAGCAGTCCCCAGGGAAGCGGGGGGCCTCAAGAGACCCAGTACTTC. Protein: CASSPQGSGGPQETQYF.

The V gene is TRBV20-1, the J gene TRBJ2-1; D is unclear. The CDR3 is 14 residues long. V lost 5 bases to trimming and J lost 1 base, with 12 bases between them. Germline V CDR1 and CDR2: DFQATT, SNEGSKA (reference sequence). This chain's CDR3 is CSASHGSSYNEQFF. The CDR3 bases are TGCAGTGCTTCTCACGGGTCGTCCTACAATGAGCAGTTCTTC.

A remark on this clonotype: An end of the junction does not agree with germline; a read error may underlie this. V gene TRBV2 combines with J gene TRBJ1-4; D gene ambiguous. Looked up from germline, CDR1 is SNHLY and CDR2 is FYNNEI. The CDR3 consists of 11 residues. The CDR3 nucleotides are TGTGCCAGCTGTGATGGTGAAAAACTGTTTTTT. Encoded protein: CASCDGEKLFF.

This clonotype was seen only a few times. The V and J genes are TRBV5-8 and TRBJ1-2; D remains unclear. Germline loops: CDR1 SGHTS, CDR2 YDEGEE. The CDR3 is 9 residues long. V was trimmed by 7 bases and J by 5 bases, leaving 3 bases between them. CDR3 amino acids: CASHYGYTF. In DNA, the CDR3 is TGTGCCAGCCATTATGGCTACACCTTC.

This clonotype turned up a few times. The V and J genes are TRBV12-3 or TRBV12-4 and TRBJ1-1; D uncertain. Between the trimmed V and J ends, which lost 4 bases and 4 bases, there was a span of 7 bases. This CDR3 is built from 12 residues. The CDR3 here is CASSSGVTEAFF. DNA for the CDR3: TGTGCCAGCAGTTCTGGCGTCACTGAAGCTTTCTTT.